Listed here are 23 T cell receptor beta chains from one sample, sequenced in a study of cytomegalovirus exposure and HLA in healthy donors. TCRdb's table, derived via immunoSEQ multiplex PCR, lists solely in-frame clones and lacks some. The data show roughly 200,000 clones, with more than 75% seen just once and less than 9.5% held by the top ten. Sequenced input: PBMCs. The receptors were gathered from a man aged 25-40 years in good health and CMV-seropositive.

The rearrangement joins TRBV7-9 to TRBJ2-7; no reliable D call. The V gene lost 4 bases and the J gene lost 2 bases, with 6 bases spanning the gap. The CDR3 is made up of 12 amino acids. Germline V CDR1 and CDR2: SEHNR, FQNEAQ (reference sequence). The CDR3 loop is CASSSGTYEQYF. CDR3 sequence (DNA): TGTGCCAGCAGCTCTGGGACCTACGAGCAGTACTTC. Complete variable domain (other parts from reference TRBV7-9 and TRBJ2-7): DTGVSQNPRHKITKRGQNVTFRCDPISEHNRLYWYRQTLGQGPEFLTYFQNEAQLEKSRLLSDRFSAERPKGSFSTLEIQRTEQGDSAMYLCASSSGTYEQYFGPGTRLTVT.

This rearrangement joins TRBV6-5 to TRBJ2-7, with 9 positions matching TRBD2. The CDR3 length is 14 residues. V shed 6 bases and J 12 bases; nucleotides not matched to a gene: 15. In germline, CDR1 is MNHEY, CDR2 SVGAGI. CDR3 sequence: CASSPRTSAARAYF. CDR3 DNA: TGTGCCAGCAGCCCCCGGACTAGCGCGGCTAGAGCGTACTTC.

V usage is TRBV7-6 and J usage is TRBJ2-1; 10 nucleotides align to TRBD2. The germline gives CDR1 SGHVS, CDR2 FNYEAQ. The CDR3 consists of 17 residues. The V gene end was trimmed by 4 bases and the J gene end by 4 bases; junction bases not matched to a gene: 10. This CDR3 is CASSSPTGTSAYNEQFF. In DNA, the CDR3 is TGTGCCAGCAGCTCCCCCACTGGGACTAGCGCGTACAATGAGCAGTTCTTC.

Of note for this clone: The CDR3 carries no conserved terminal phenylalanine or tryptophan, so it likely arises from a read error. The chain recombines TRBV30 with TRBJ1-6, with 7 bases matching TRBD1. The CDR3 spans 14 residues. Germline trimming cut 2 bases from V and 7 bases from J; bases unmatched to any gene: 5. Germline lookup yields CDR1 GTSNPN and CDR2 SVGIG (reference sequence). The CDR3 loop is CAWSSGTENSPLHL. The CDR3 region has the DNA TGTGCCTGGAGTTCCGGGACAGAGAATTCACCCCTCCACCTT.

This chain uses TRBV7-7 with TRBJ1-3; the D is unclear. V was trimmed by 1 base and J by 0 bases, leaving 10 bases between them. The CDR3 loop spans 16 amino acids. CDR1 is SSHAT, CDR2 FNYEAQ, per germline (reference sequence). The CDR3 protein is CASSLGSFNSGNTIYF. The CDR3 DNA is TGTGCCAGCAGCTTAGGCAGTTTTAACTCTGGAAACACCATATATTTT.

In this sample, this clone turned up once. This rearrangement joins TRBV19 to TRBJ1-4; D may be TRBD1 (5 bases). Deletions cut 3 bases from V and 5 bases from J, with 10 bases between. The CDR3 spans 14 residues. In germline, CDR1 is LNHDA, CDR2 SQIVND (reference sequence). This CDR3 reads CASSMARANEKLFF. CDR3 sequence (DNA): TGTGCCAGTAGTATGGCCAGGGCGAATGAAAAACTGTTTTTT. Combining the CDR3 with reference TRBV19 and TRBJ1-4 gives the whole variable domain DGGITQSPKYLFRKEGQNVTLSCEQNLNHDAMYWYRQDPGQGLRLIYYSQIVNDFQKGDIAEGYSVSREKKESFPLTVTSAQKNPTAFYLCASSMARANEKLFFGSGTQLSVL.

This chain uses TRBV7-9 with TRBJ2-2, with D uncertain. The V gene's germline CDR1 is SEHNR and CDR2 FQNEAQ (reference sequence). This CDR3 is 14 amino acids long. Trimming took off 3 bases at V and 7 bases at J, with 12 bases between the two ends. The CDR3 sequence: CASSFVGGYGELFF. In DNA, the CDR3 is TGTGCCAGCAGCTTCGTTGGTGGCTACGGGGAGCTGTTTTTT.

The chain is built from TRBV4-3 and TRBJ2-3, with 9 bases matching TRBD2. CDR1 and CDR2 (germline): LGHNA, YSLEER. This CDR3 has 15 residues. Trimming took 4 bases from V and 2 from J; bases not matched to a gene: 4. The CDR3 sequence is CASSPAGGFTDTQYF. The CDR3 nucleotides are TGCGCCAGCAGCCCCGCGGGAGGGTTCACAGATACGCAGTATTTT.

The rearrangement joins TRBV11-3 to TRBJ1-1; no firm D call. The CDR3 runs 13 residues. V gave up 6 bases and J gave up 2 bases, with 10 bases separating them. Looked up from germline, CDR1 is SGHNT and CDR2 is YENEEA. DNA of the CDR3: TGTGCCAGCAGGGGATTTTACAACACTGAAGCTTTCTTT. It specifies CASRGFYNTEAFF.

V and J are TRBV5-1 and TRBJ2-3; TRBD1 might be the D (6 bases). V was shortened by 0 bases and J by 3 bases, with 17 bases between the two germline ends. This CDR3 comprises 17 residues. CDR1 is SGHRS, CDR2 YFSETQ, per germline. The CDR3 region has the DNA TGCGCCAGCAGCTTGGACGGACAGCGACTCCCGACAGATACGCAGTATTTT. This sequence encodes CASSLDGQRLPTDTQYF.

This clone has a count of ten or more. The rearrangement uses TRBV6-4 and TRBJ2-1; 7 positions match TRBD2. J was trimmed by 3 bases and V by 3 bases; bases with no gene match: 5. The CDR3 loop spans 15 amino acids. CDR1 and CDR2 (germline): MRHNA, SNTAGT. CDR3 sequence: CASSEMAGDYNEQFF. The CDR3 region has the DNA TGTGCCAGCAGTGAAATGGCGGGGGACTACAATGAGCAGTTCTTC.

This sequence joins TRBV27 and TRBJ2-2, with D hard to call. Germline CDR1 MNHEY, CDR2 SMNVEV (reference sequence). Trimming removed 5 bases at V and 0 bases at J, with 13 bases between. The CDR3 is 16 amino acids. In DNA, the CDR3 is TGTGCCAGCAGTCCCTGGGCGACGGCGAACACCGGGGAGCTGTTTTTT. It codes for CASSPWATANTGELFF.

Here the CDR3 reads CASSTTDSLYGYTF. CDR3 in DNA: TGTGCCAGCAGTACGACCGACAGTCTCTATGGCTACACCTTC. The chain joins TRBV25-1 to TRBJ1-2; a possible D gene is TRBD1 (5 bases). Trimming took 5 bases from V and 4 from J, leaving 14 bases between them. The CDR3 covers 14 residues. Germline lookup yields CDR1 MGHDK and CDR2 SYGVNS.

The V gene is TRBV4-2, the J gene TRBJ2-1; 10 bases fit TRBD2. The CDR3 totals 17 residues. V dropped 5 bases and J dropped 0; count of bases not matched to a gene: 7. Germline-derived CDR1 and CDR2 are LGHNA and YNFKEQ. This chain's CDR3 is CASSYLASGSSYNEQFF. The CDR3 DNA sequence: TGTGCCAGCAGCTACTTGGCTAGCGGGAGCTCCTACAATGAGCAGTTCTTC.

The chain uses TRBV5-8 and TRBJ2-1; either TRBD1 or TRBD2 may supply D (6 bases each). The CDR3 has 17 amino acids. Germline CDR1 and CDR2: SGHTS and YDEGEE. V was clipped by 1 base and J by 8 bases, with 22 bases between them. CDR3 amino acids: CASSLIGGGTDGDEQFF. The CDR3 bases are TGTGCCAGCAGCTTGATTGGGGGCGGGACTGATGGGGATGAGCAGTTCTTC.

This chain links TRBV9 with TRBJ1-1; 12 bases agree with TRBD1. This CDR3 is 14 amino acids long. After removal of 2 bases from V and 6 bases from J, the junction contained 2 bases not matched to a gene. Germline V CDR1 and CDR2: SGDLS, YYNGEE. The CDR3 DNA reads TGTGCCAGCAGCGTGGGGACAGGGGGCCCTGAAGCTTTCTTT. It specifies CASSVGTGGPEAFF.

J is TRBJ1-6 and V is TRBV5-1; D is ambiguous. CDR3 size: 14 residues. The V end was cut by 4 bases, the J end by 8 bases, with 13 bases between. Looked up from germline, CDR1 is SGHRS and CDR2 is YFSETQ. This chain's CDR3 is CASSPRTIDSPLHF. The DNA for the CDR3 is TGCGCCAGCAGCCCACGGACTATAGATTCACCCCTCCACTTT.

A few counts support this clone. The chain combines TRBV19 with TRBJ2-7; D is possibly TRBD1 or TRBD2 (5 bases each). Per the germline V gene, CDR1 is LNHDA and CDR2 is SQIVND (reference sequence). V was cut by 6 bases and J by 0 bases, with 15 bases left in between. CDR3 length: 15 residues. CDR3 loop: CASRVRDRGSYEQYF. The CDR3 coding sequence is TGTGCCAGTAGGGTCCGGGACCGCGGCTCCTACGAGCAGTACTTC.

CDR3 DNA: TGTGCCAGCAGTTACTCGCAACAGGGGGCCTACGAGCAGTACTTC. This encodes CASSYSQQGAYEQYF. The chain carries TRBV6-5 and TRBJ2-7, with TRBD1 identical over 8 bases. V trimming: 0 bases; J trimming: 2 bases; junction bases outside the gene matches: 3. Germline CDR1 and CDR2: MNHEY and SVGAGI. The CDR3 runs 15 residues.

Only one count was recorded for this clone. The rearrangement joins TRBV4-3 to TRBJ2-7; D ambiguous. Germline-derived CDR1 and CDR2 are LGHNA and YSLEER. The V end lost 2 bases, the J end lost 2 bases, and 4 bases lay between the germline ends. The CDR3 has 12 residues. CDR3 residues: CASSQRAYEQYF. In DNA, the CDR3 is TGCGCCAGCAGCCAACGAGCCTACGAGCAGTACTTC.

The chain combines TRBV9 with TRBJ2-7, with D perhaps matching TRBD1 (5 bases). The germline CDR1 and CDR2 sequences are SGDLS and YYNGEE. The CDR3 covers 13 residues. The V end was cut by 4 bases, the J end by 2 bases, with 10 bases between. CDR3 region: CASSSRDPYEQYF. The CDR3 nucleotides are TGTGCCAGCAGCTCCAGGGATCCCTACGAGCAGTACTTC.

V is TRBV6-5 and J is TRBJ1-1; no reliable D call. Deletions cut 6 bases from V and 2 bases from J, with 13 bases between. The CDR3 length is 14 residues. CDR1 is MNHEY, CDR2 SVGAGI, per germline. CDR3 loop: CASRPTGANTEAFF. As DNA, the CDR3 is TGTGCCAGCAGGCCTACGGGTGCTAACACTGAAGCTTTCTTT.

V gene TRBV18 combines with J gene TRBJ1-1; 7 bases map to TRBD1. After removal of 1 base from V and 1 base from J, the junction contained 3 bases not matched to a gene. The CDR3 contains 15 residues. CDR1 and CDR2 from the germline V gene are KGHSH and LQKENI. The CDR3 reads CASSPLQGRNTEAFF. Written as DNA, the CDR3 is TGTGCCAGCTCACCACTACAGGGGAGGAACACTGAAGCTTTCTTT.